The clone carrying this T cell receptor beta chain was counted a few times. What it binds is not known. Markers CD45RO/CCR7/CD25/CD127/CD95/CD27 served to sort CD4+ naive, central memory, regulatory and stem cell-like memory cells. Sorted cells reached over 95% purity in every population. Per germline, CDR1 SGHNT and CDR2 YYREEE (reference sequence). CDR3 length: 15 residues. V was pared by 2 bases and J by 0 bases, with 8 bases between. Reverse transcription of all isolated RNA meant that expressed TCRB transcripts were sequenced. Regulatory, naive and central memory T cell samples averaged approximately 3.4 million reads. Here immunoSEQ multiplex PCR was the method, and the copy in TCRdb shows in-frame clones only, minus some. Among some 290,000 clones listed, 24% were seen once. This sample is part of a study of beta chain features in type 1 diabetes. Study-wide points: Shorter TCRB CDR3s, moderately but significantly so, marked every one of the four CD4+ subsets in Type 1 diabetes patients. Sequencing of cDNA might inflate the share of cells that strongly express TCR.

This receptor was identified in a woman in her twenties or thirties with type 1 diabetes. V is TRBV5-4 and J is TRBJ1-4, with a possible D match to TRBD1 (6 bases). Sequenced material: naive CD4+ T cells from blood. The CDR3 spells CASSFRGTTNEKLFF. The CDR3 nucleotides read TGTGCCAGCAGCTTCAGGGGTACAACTAATGAAAAACTGTTTTTT. Full variable domain (remainder filled in from reference TRBV5-4 and TRBJ1-4): ETGVTQSPTHLIKTRGQQVTLRCSSQSGHNTVSWYQQALGQGPQFIFQYYREEENGRGNFPPRFSGLQFPNYSSELNVNALELDDSALYLCASSFRGTTNEKLFFGSGTQLSVL.